This T cell receptor (beta chain) was observed in a study of T-cell memory formation after mild COVID-19 (dated by TCRdb to the early 2020s). Background on the whole study: TCR sequence clusters from the two donors were largely donor specific. Two young, previously healthy adult volunteers made up the cohort, one male and one female. Longitudinal TCRalpha and TCRbeta repertoire sequencing tracked T-cell clones expanding and contracting after mild COVID-19 in a couple of donors.

The CDR3 measures 15 amino acids from cysteine to phenylalanine. Only the CDR3 DNA stays, 45 bases, in frame from base 1. V is reduced by 1 base and J by 4 bases, leaving a spacing of 12 bases between them. Sequenced on an Illumina NovaSeq 6000. TCRalpha and TCRbeta cDNA libraries were built by 5'RACE with constant-segment primers, adding sample barcodes and unique molecular identifiers. RNA was extracted from every sample with Trizol reagent. Amplification of the libraries took two PCR steps, and the second step added a second sample barcode plus Illumina TruSeq adapters. The libraries were sequenced on an Illumina NovaSeq using 2 x 150 bp paired-end reads. Per the original workflow: The reads were demultiplexed and collapsed into UMI-guided consensus sequences using migec v1.2.7. Using mixcr v2.1.11, UMI consensuses were aligned to TRA and TRB V and J templates and then assembled into clonotypes. A clonotype was counted as expanded or contracted only when both edgeR and NoisET called the clonotype significant, with the noise models trained on biological replicates. For edgeR calls, the thresholds were a false discovery rate-adjusted p below 0.01 and a log2 fold-change of 1. PCA with hierarchical clustering of max-normalized trajectories of the 1000 most abundant clonotypes was used as exploratory dynamics analysis. The CD4 or CD8 phenotype of responding clones was assigned using the separately sequenced CD4+ and CD8+ repertoires. In-frame beta chains were kept once TCRdb had trimmed the public reads at Q25 with fastp and called clones with MiXCR. Rows merge per CDR3 protein into single entries with the most common DNA and genes. The V and J calls reflect TCRdb's pipeline rather than the authors' work. For this sample there are 150,000 or so distinct CDR3 sequences; approximately 15% appear just once. The ten most abundant clones make up roughly an eighth of the sample.

Overall study outcomes, separate from this receptor: The study included only a couple of mild cases, and larger cohorts that include severe cases with pre-infection samples were judged to be necessary. Whether the second-wave clones peaking on day 37 were SARS-CoV-2 specific was not confirmed. Some responding clones were detected in pre-infection memory, suggesting pre-existing cross-reactive memory T cells joined the SARS-CoV-2 response. Contracting CD4+ clones turned up mainly in the CM and EM memory subsets, whereas EMRA was where CD8+ clones were enriched. From day 15 to 85, contracting clones showed balanced CD4/CD8 phenotypes, whereas a second wave of clones that expanded from day 15 to 37 leaned towards CD4+.

PBMCs were isolated by Ficoll-Paque density gradient centrifugation. A word on this clonotype: No antigen is known for it. No qualities accompany the bases; no much larger clone lies one base away.

The sequencing input was PBMCs or a T cell subset sorted from them (not recorded which). The V gene is TRBV12-3 or TRBV12-4 and the J gene is TRBJ2-3; tentative D gene TRBD1, with 5 bases matching. The sequence was obtained from an adult woman who had mild COVID-19 (a few samples of this study predate the infection). The sample titles of this study are shuffled in the database, so cell type and time point are left out; the donor was told from shared clones. The DNA sequence is TGTGCCAGCAGTTTAGTACCAGTAGGGGCAGATACGCAGTATTTT. This encodes CASSLVPVGADTQYF.